The 29 T cell receptor beta chains below all came from one sample that was sequenced in a study of cytomegalovirus exposure and HLA in healthy donors. The study ran its PCR with 60 Vbeta and 13 Jbeta primers. Profiled with immunoSEQ multiplex PCR; TCRdb holds only in-frame clones, not every one. Here the sample spans tens of thousands of clones, over 60% being singletons. The sample was PBMCs. The receptors were sampled from a woman aged 50 to 65 in good health and CMV-seropositive.

This chain connects TRBV19 to TRBJ1-1; maybe TRBD1 (5 bases). The V gene lost 3 bases and the J gene lost 4 bases, with 9 bases spanning the gap. The CDR3 extends over 13 amino acids. Germline V gene lookup returns CDR1 LNHDA and CDR2 SQIVND (reference sequence). The CDR3 protein is CASSIGGFTEAFF. The CDR3 DNA sequence: TGTGCCAGTAGTATTGGGGGGTTCACTGAAGCTTTCTTT.

The CDR3 region has the DNA TGTGCCAGCAGTGATGCGACAGCCTACAATGAGCAGTTCTTC. Protein product: CASSDATAYNEQFF. The V and J genes are TRBV2 and TRBJ2-1, with TRBD1 as a possible D gene (5 bases). V lost 3 bases and J 2 bases, leaving 8 bases between the germline ends. The germline gives CDR1 SNHLY, CDR2 FYNNEI. The CDR3 runs 14 residues.

The V gene is TRBV6-6, the J gene TRBJ2-7; TRBD1 matches at 8 bases. CDR3 size: 15 residues. The V segment lost 0 bases and the J segment 2 bases; nucleotides outside the gene matches: 3. CDR1 MNHNY and CDR2 SVGAGI come from the germline V gene (reference sequence). DNA for the CDR3: TGTGCCAGCAGTTACTCGTGGACAGGGCCCTACGAGCAGTACTTC. Encoded protein: CASSYSWTGPYEQYF.

CDR3 in DNA: TGTGCCACCAGCAGAGACGCCGCGGGGAACACCGGGGAGCTGTTTTTT. Encoded protein: CATSRDAAGNTGELFF. The V call is TRBV15, the J call TRBJ2-2, with a weak D call TRBD2 (5 bases). V lost 0 bases to trimming and J lost 1 base, with 9 bases between them. Per the germline V gene, CDR1 is LNHNV and CDR2 is YYDKDF (reference sequence). This CDR3 contains 16 residues.

CDR3 region: CASSGEGAADTQYF. For the CDR3, the DNA is TGTGCCAGCAGTGGAGAAGGCGCGGCAGATACGCAGTATTTT. The chain links TRBV6-4 to TRBJ2-3; D gene unclear. The germline CDR1 and CDR2 sequences are MRHNA and SNTAGT. V shed 4 bases and J shed 4 bases, with 12 bases lying between them. This CDR3 region has 14 residues.

This clone was detected a few times. This chain connects TRBV4-1 to TRBJ2-5, with 7 bases that match TRBD2. CDR1 MGHRA and CDR2 YSYEKL come from the germline V gene. The CDR3 contains 17 residues. The trim removed 0 bases at V and 1 base at J, leaving 8 bases unmatched. The CDR3 DNA reads TGCGCCAGCAGCCAAGATCAAATGCGGGGGAGCCAAGAGACCCAGTACTTC. Translated, it gives CASSQDQMRGSQETQYF.

The chain carries TRBV2 and TRBJ2-7; D gene uncertain. Looked up from germline, CDR1 is SNHLY and CDR2 is FYNNEI. Deletions cut 1 base from V and 0 bases from J, with 10 bases between. The CDR3 runs 15 residues. The CDR3 coding sequence is TGTGCCAGCAGTGAAGGAGCGAATCGCTCCTACGAGCAGTACTTC. Amino acid sequence: CASSEGANRSYEQYF.

This clone has only a few counts. This chain connects TRBV6-5 to TRBJ1-2; tentative D call: TRBD1 (6 bases). CDR1 is MNHEY and CDR2 is SVGAGI in the germline V gene. V dropped 0 bases and J dropped 2 bases, with 10 bases sitting between them. This CDR3 is 15 amino acids long. This CDR3 reads CASSYSEQGNYGYTF. In DNA, the CDR3 is TGTGCCAGCAGTTACTCAGAGCAGGGGAACTATGGCTACACCTTC.

This clone was recorded a few times. This sequence joins TRBV4-3 and TRBJ2-7; 8 nucleotides match TRBD1. Germline CDR1 and CDR2: LGHNA and YSLEER. The CDR3 is made up of 16 amino acids. J lost 1 base, V lost 0 bases, and 5 bases had no gene match. The CDR3 loop is CASSQDWNRGSYEQYF. DNA of the CDR3: TGCGCCAGCAGCCAAGATTGGAACAGGGGGTCCTACGAGCAGTACTTC.

The rearrangement uses TRBV9 and TRBJ2-3, with 7 bases aligning to TRBD2. The junction had 4 bases not matched to a gene; V was cut back by 3 bases and J by 6 bases. Germline CDR1 reads SGDLS; CDR2 reads YYNGEE. The CDR3 has 13 residues. Written as DNA, the CDR3 is TGTGCCAGCAGCGAAGGTAGCGGGGATACGCAGTATTTT. Translation gives CASSEGSGDTQYF.

This chain links TRBV5-6 with TRBJ1-2; 9 nucleotides agree with TRBD1. The V gene's germline CDR1 is SGHDT and CDR2 YYEEEE. Unmatched junction bases numbered 12, after V lost 4 bases and J lost 8 bases. The CDR3 runs 15 residues. In nucleotides, the CDR3 is TGTGCCAGCAGCCTCCCCACGGACAGGGGAATAGGCTACACCTTC. Encoded protein: CASSLPTDRGIGYTF.

In this sample, this clone turned up once. The chain joins TRBV7-7 to TRBJ2-3, with 11 nucleotides matching TRBD2. CDR1 and CDR2 (germline): SSHAT, FNYEAQ (reference sequence). This CDR3 is built from 16 residues. J lost 8 bases, V lost 5 bases, and 12 bases had no gene match. The CDR3 bases are TGTGCCAGCAGCCCGGGACTAGCGGCTGGTCGGGGTACGCAGTATTTT. Translated, it gives CASSPGLAAGRGTQYF.

The rearrangement links TRBV5-5 to TRBJ1-1; 8 bases align to TRBD1. Germline CDR1 is SGHKS and CDR2 is YYEKEE (reference sequence). The V gene end was trimmed by 1 base and the J gene end by 3 bases; junction bases not matched to a gene: 2. The CDR3 is made up of 14 amino acids. The CDR3 sequence is CASSLQGADTEAFF. The CDR3 DNA is TGTGCCAGCAGCTTGCAGGGGGCGGACACTGAAGCTTTCTTT. The variable domain in full, completed from reference TRBV5-5 and TRBJ1-1, reads DAGVTQSPTHLIKTRGQQVTLRCSPISGHKSVSWYQQVLGQGPQFIFQYYEKEERGRGNFPDRFSARQFPNYSSELNVNALLLGDSALYLCASSLQGADTEAFFGQGTRLTVV.

In this sample, this clone turned up a few times. V gene TRBV21-1 combines with J gene TRBJ2-5; no check of the table's D call, TRBD1, against the DNA was made. TRBV21-1 is classified as a pseudogene. This CDR3 spans 17 amino acids. The CDR3 nucleotides are TGTGCCAGCAGCAAATGGGACGACAGGGTAAACAGAGAGACCCAGTACTTC. It is translated as CASSKWDDRVNRETQYF.

The rearrangement joins TRBV5-1 to TRBJ1-2, with TRBD1 matching over 9 bases. Germline V gene sequence: CDR1 SGHRS, CDR2 YFSETQ. The CDR3 is made up of 14 amino acids. V gave up 3 bases and J gave up 4 bases; unmatched junction bases: 4. CDR3 in amino acids: CASSSGQGSYGYTF. CDR3 DNA sequence: TGCGCCAGCAGCTCGGGACAGGGTTCCTATGGCTACACCTTC.

The chain combines TRBV7-9 with TRBJ1-2; 11 bases match TRBD1. The CDR3 is 17 residues long. Germline V gene data show CDR1 as SEHNR and CDR2 as FQNEAQ (reference sequence). V lost 1 base and J lost 4; bases outside the gene matches: 8. The CDR3: CASSLEQGQGATYGYTF. In DNA, the CDR3 is TGTGCCAGCAGCTTAGAGCAAGGACAGGGGGCGACCTATGGCTACACCTTC.

The chain combines TRBV5-1 with TRBJ2-7, with D possibly matching TRBD2 (7 bases). The V end was cut by 4 bases, the J end by 0 bases, with 17 bases between. The germline V gene has CDR1 SGHRS and CDR2 YFSETQ. The CDR3 spans 16 residues. The CDR3 DNA reads TGCGCCAGCAGCCGGATGGGGGGGGGCTACTCCTACGAGCAGTACTTC. Translating it yields CASSRMGGGYSYEQYF.

This clone occurred a few times. The chain combines TRBV28 with TRBJ1-6; 8 bases fit TRBD1. Germline V gene lookup returns CDR1 MDHEN and CDR2 SYDVKM. J lost 10 bases, V lost 6 bases, and 11 bases had no gene match. The CDR3 contains 15 residues. The CDR3 bases are TGTGCCAGCAGCCCCGGACCCAGGGGGCAATCACCCCTCCACTTT. Its translation: CASSPGPRGQSPLHF.

This clone was recorded only once. The chain is built from TRBV11-2 and TRBJ1-1; TRBD1 aligns across 8 bases. The CDR3 contains 13 residues. V lost 1 base and J lost 8; bases outside the gene matches: 3. Germline CDR1 and CDR2: SGHAT and FQNNGV. CDR3 nucleotides: TGTGCCAGCAGCTTAGGTAGGACAGGGGAAGCTTTCTTT. It codes for CASSLGRTGEAFF.

The rearrangement uses TRBV19 and TRBJ2-3, with TRBD2 identical over 7 bases. The CDR3 has 14 residues. Trimming removed 1 base from V and 5 bases from J; junction bases left unmatched: 3. Germline lookup yields CDR1 LNHDA and CDR2 SQIVND (reference sequence). This chain's CDR3 is CASSIGGGRDTQYF. CDR3 nucleotides: TGTGCCAGTAGTATAGGGGGGGGAAGAGATACGCAGTATTTT.

A remark on this clone: At the DNA level, this CDR3 is encoded by other sequences in the same sample as well. The chain is built from TRBV9 and TRBJ2-2; 10 bases line up with TRBD1. Germline assignment: CDR1 SGDLS and CDR2 YYNGEE. The length of the CDR3 is 17 residues. J was trimmed by 3 bases and V by 1 base; bases with no gene match: 6. The CDR3 reads CASSVNTGTGDTGELFF. The CDR3 DNA reads as TGTGCCAGCAGCGTAAACACCGGGACAGGGGACACCGGGGAGCTGTTTTTT.

This chain joins TRBV9 and TRBJ1-1, with 7 positions matching TRBD1. The V gene's germline CDR1 is SGDLS and CDR2 YYNGEE. The CDR3 is 14 amino acids. V shed 5 bases and J 1 base; nucleotides not matched to a gene: 5. CDR3 sequence: CASRPGQANTEAFF. In DNA, the CDR3 is TGTGCCAGCAGGCCCGGACAGGCGAACACTGAAGCTTTCTTT.

J is TRBJ1-4 and V is TRBV9; 11 positions match TRBD1. This CDR3 is 17 amino acids long. J lost 1 base, V lost 0 bases, and 2 bases had no gene match. Germline V gene lookup returns CDR1 SGDLS and CDR2 YYNGEE. This CDR3 reads CASSVGGTGGTNEKLFF. The DNA of the CDR3 is TGTGCCAGCAGCGTAGGCGGGACAGGGGGAACTAATGAAAAACTGTTTTTT.

V usage is TRBV14 and J usage is TRBJ1-1; TRBD1 agrees at 8 bases. Trimming at V came to 5 bases and at J to 4 bases, leaving 6 bases not matched to a gene. The germline V gene encodes CDR1 SGHDN and CDR2 FVKESK. This CDR3 contains 14 residues. DNA for the CDR3: TGTGCCAGCAGCAAGACAGGGGTGGGCACTGAAGCTTTCTTT. Translating it yields CASSKTGVGTEAFF.

V usage is TRBV6-1 and J usage is TRBJ2-5; D is perhaps TRBD1 (6 bases). The CDR3 is 15 residues long. Germline V gives CDR1 MNHNS, CDR2 SASEGT. V shed 0 bases and J shed 2 bases, with 10 bases lying between them. CDR3 region: CASSEAPDSQETQYF. The DNA of the CDR3 is TGTGCCAGCAGTGAAGCGCCGGACAGTCAAGAGACCCAGTACTTC.

Only a few counts were recorded for this clone. The rearrangement uses TRBV6-5 and TRBJ1-4; 7 bases are a match to TRBD1. CDR3 length: 12 amino acids. Per germline, CDR1 MNHEY and CDR2 SVGAGI. V dropped 4 bases and J dropped 15; count of bases not matched to a gene: 8. The CDR3 region is CASSSETGRLFF. For the CDR3, the DNA is TGTGCCAGCAGTTCCGAGACAGGGAGGTTGTTTTTT.

CDR3: CASSPSGPPSYEQYF. CDR3 nucleotides: TGTGCCAGTAGTCCCAGCGGGCCCCCTTCCTACGAGCAGTACTTC. The chain couples TRBV19 to TRBJ2-7; a weak D match, TRBD2 (6 bases). From germline, CDR1 is LNHDA and CDR2 SQIVND (reference sequence). V lost 5 bases and J lost 1, with 15 bases in between. This CDR3 spans 15 amino acids.

The CDR3 DNA sequence: TGCGCCAGCACTTTCGCTGCGGGCCGAGGAAACACCGGGGAGCTGTTTTTT. Translating it yields CASTFAAGRGNTGELFF. This chain connects TRBV5-1 to TRBJ2-2; possibly TRBD2 for D (5 bases). CDR1 SGHRS and CDR2 YFSETQ come from the germline V gene. The CDR3 totals 17 residues. Trimming removed 6 bases at V and 2 bases at J, with 20 bases between.

V gene TRBV7-2 combines with J gene TRBJ1-4; 7 bases are shared with TRBD1. With 5 bases clipped from V and 7 bases from J, the junction kept 4 bases outside the gene matches. From germline, CDR1 is SGHTA and CDR2 FQGNSA. The CDR3 spans 13 residues. CDR3 residues: CASSLNRGEKLFF. The CDR3 nucleotides are TGTGCCAGCAGCCTAAACAGGGGTGAAAAACTGTTTTTT.